This TCR beta chain appears in the sequencing data of a study of CD8+CD57+ T cells in acquired aplastic anemia. Profiling that covered TCR beta VDJ and CDR3 relied on genomic DNA as its template. TCRdb recomputed calls from the reads with MiXCR, one row per CDR3 protein. The sample lists just over 400,000 distinct CDR3 sequences, under 80% seen once, with under 5% in the top ten. The CDR3 sequence is 14 residues long. V was trimmed by 4 bases and J by 2 bases, leaving 12 bases between them. In germline, CDR1 is SGDLS, CDR2 YYNGEE. The sequenced material came from sorted CD4+, CD8+, or CD8+CD57+ T cells (not recorded which) from PBMCs. This chain uses TRBV9 with TRBJ1-1; D gene unclear. The origin of this receptor is a human donor in good health, serving as a control. The chain's CDR3 is CASSQGSANTEAFF. DNA for the CDR3: TGTGCCAGCAGCCAAGGGTCCGCAAACACTGAAGCTTTCTTT.